What follows describes a single T cell receptor (beta chain). This clonotype was seen many times. Its antigen specificity is not known. No much larger clone is present one base from it, and per-base qualities are unavailable. The source of the sample is a study of T-cell reconstitution after alpha-beta-depleted transplantation in children (dated by TCRdb to 2016 to 2018). Turning to the overall study: Using TCR repertoire profiling, the study followed T-cell immune reconstitution in a quantitative way in children after TCRalphabeta/CD19-depleted allogeneic hematopoietic cell transplantation. What the study reported, not specific to this receptor: In some patients, the high TCRbeta diversity seen at day 60 was put down to recipient T cells and intrathymic progenitors that had survived conditioning. Apparently early alphabetaT-cell count recovery about two months after transplant reportedly relied on only several hundred rapidly expanded clones derived from non-depleted graft cells. Hyperexpanded clone frequencies declined over subsequent months; after one year, T-cell counts and TCRbeta diversity were mostly attributed to newly produced T cells.

What the treatment or condition label conveys for this sample: allogeneic hematopoietic cell transplantation with graft depleted of TCRalphabeta T cells and CD19 B cells. The transplant recipients were children given TCRalphabeta/CD19-depleted allogeneic hematopoietic cell grafts. The library was produced with PCR. For sequencing, an Illumina HiSeq 2500 was employed. To normalize quantification of the TCRbeta repertoire, the TCR libraries were built with molecular barcoding that relied on unique molecular identifiers. TCRdb applied fastp at Q25 and MiXCR to the public reads, then kept only in-frame beta chains. One record per CDR3 amino acid sequence lists the most common genes and DNA. The sample profile shows under 75,000 distinct CDR3 sequences; around 9.9% of them were found once. 13% of the sample lies in the top ten. This TCR was sampled from a boy younger than 18 with acute myeloid leukemia, due to receive a stem cell transplant. This material consisted of PBMCs, taken before TCRalphabeta/CD19-depleted stem cell transplant.

The CDR3 here reads CATSDGTGRRQPQHF. The DNA is as follows: TGTGCCACCAGTGATGGGACAGGGAGGAGGCAGCCCCAGCATTTT. The rearrangement combines TRBV24-1 with TRBJ1-5; 9 central nucleotides agree with TRBD1. The CDR1 and CDR2 encoded by the germline V gene are KGHDR and SFDVKD. From its cysteine to its phenylalanine, the CDR3 spans 15 amino acids. Kept here is only the CDR3 DNA, which spans 45 bases and is read in frame from base 1. V is cut back by 3 bases and J by 7 bases, with 6 bases in the junction unmatched.